This TCR beta chain was recovered during a study of OX40 agonist ivuxolimab in advanced cancers. TCRdb's table, derived via immunoSEQ multiplex PCR, lists solely in-frame clones and lacks some. The sample carries roughly 30,000 clones, 84% recorded once. Details on this clone: What it binds is not known.

Study conclusions and caveats: Some nonresponders also had low normalized T-cell clonal expansion. More expanded clones were found, on average, in CD8+ than in CD4+ T cells.

V shed 1 base and J shed 2 bases, with 8 bases lying between them. This CDR3 contains 15 residues. Germline CDR1 is LGHNA and CDR2 is YNFKEQ. The chain combines TRBV4-2 with TRBJ2-2, with a tentative D call TRBD2 (6 bases). This clonotype originated in an adult with an advanced solid tumor such as melanoma, head and neck, liver or kidney cancer. The material sequenced was CD4+ or CD8+ T cells sorted from blood, taken in a trial of the OX40 agonist ivuxolimab. The chain's CDR3 is CASSQVLANTGELFF. The CDR3 bases are TGTGCCAGCAGCCAAGTACTAGCCAACACCGGGGAGCTGTTTTTT.